The clone carrying this T cell receptor delta chain was detected only a few times. The antigen remains undetermined. The protein in TCRdb stems from a much larger clone and differs at residue 10 from this DNA's translation, likely a read error; here the protein is translated from the DNA. The data originate from a study of γδ T cells in repeated Plasmodium falciparum infection. Turning to the study itself: Over 644 days, donors received four mosquito-bite P. falciparum NF54 infections. Malian repertoires were sampled cross-sectionally without transmission and longitudinally through febrile malaria. Study-wide findings and caveats: Compared with Australian children, Malian Vdelta2-negative repertoires seemed more clonal, less diverse, less shared.

V lost 2 bases and J 0 bases, leaving 22 bases between the germline ends. This CDR3 has 17 amino acids. Germline loops: CDR1 TVYSNPD, CDR2 GDNSRS (reference sequence). TCRdb reprocessed the multiplex PCR reads using CATT. The data show 80,000 to 95,000 delta-chain clones, 1.4% to 1.5% seen once. Vgamma9/Vdelta2+ and Vdelta2-negative gammadelta T cells were flow-sorted from PBMC for bulk sequencing. The receptor was derived from a pool of human donors (malaria-infected and uninfected, not separated). The sample comprised gamma-delta T cells from blood. This chain uses TRDV3 with TRDJ1, with D possibly matching TRDD2 (6 bases). No J gene is reported in TCRdb; it was inferred here by comparing the DNA with germline. The CDR3 sequence: CAFSYGGIRAYTDKLIF. The CDR3 nucleotides read TGTGCCTTTTCCTACGGAGGGATCCGAGCTTACACCGATAAACTCATCTTT. Full variable domain (missing parts from reference TRDV3 and TRDJ1): CDKVTQSSPDQTVASGSEVVLLCTYDTVYSNPDLFWYRIRPDYSFQFVFYGDNSRSEGADFTQGRFSVKHILTQKAFHLVISPVRTEDSATYYCAFSYGGIRAYTDKLIFGKGTRVTVEP.